Here is one T cell receptor (beta chain) with its context. PCR involved 60 Vbeta and 13 Jbeta primers. This table comes from immunoSEQ multiplex PCR, and its TCRdb copy is limited to in-frame clones, with some not included. The sample lists 100,000 or so clones, 50% to 70% seen once, with around 4.8% in the top ten. This specimen belongs to a study of cytomegalovirus exposure and HLA in healthy donors. V gave up 1 base and J gave up 0 bases, with 7 bases separating them. Germline loops: CDR1 LNHDA, CDR2 SQIVND (reference sequence). The CDR3 totals 15 residues. Material: PBMCs. The clonotype originates from a human donor in good health. The rearrangement joins TRBV19 to TRBJ1-5, with D unclear. CDR3 protein: CASSIGGISNQPQHF. The DNA for the CDR3 is TGTGCCAGTAGTATAGGAGGGATTAGCAATCAGCCCCAGCATTTT.